Listed here are 29 T cell receptor beta chains from one sample, sequenced in a study of cytomegalovirus exposure and HLA in healthy donors. The PCR employed 60 Vbeta primers together with 13 Jbeta primers. Measured with immunoSEQ multiplex PCR; TCRdb has only the in-frame clones, and not every one. The sample gives about 170,000 clones, roughly 70% of which show up once; 4.5% to 5.5% is in the top ten. The sample taken for sequencing was PBMCs. These receptor sequences come from a woman aged 18-30 years in good health and CMV-seropositive.

This chain links TRBV19 with TRBJ2-7, with D unclear. V was trimmed by 5 bases and J by 0 bases, leaving 14 bases between them. Germline V lookup: CDR1 LNHDA, CDR2 SQIVND (reference sequence). This CDR3 spans 15 amino acids. In nucleotides, the CDR3 is TGTGCCAGTAGTCTTTCCCCAGGCAGCTCCTACGAGCAGTACTTC. This codes for CASSLSPGSSYEQYF.

The chain employs TRBV11-2 and TRBJ2-1; tentatively, D is TRBD2 (7 bases). V dropped 8 bases and J dropped 1 base, with 21 bases sitting between them. Germline V gene data show CDR1 as SGHAT and CDR2 as FQNNGV. The CDR3 consists of 17 residues. CDR3 sequence reads: CASRIWGGPVSYNEQFF. The CDR3 bases are TGTGCCAGCCGGATTTGGGGGGGGCCTGTATCCTACAATGAGCAGTTCTTC. The variable domain in full, completed from reference TRBV11-2 and TRBJ2-1, reads EAGVAQSPRYKIIEKRQSVAFWCNPISGHATLYWYQQILGQGPKLLIQFQNNGVVDDSQLPKDRFSAERLKGVDSTLKIQPAKLEDSAVYLCASRIWGGPVSYNEQFFGPGTRLTVL.

The chain couples TRBV12-2 to TRBJ2-7; TRBD1, as called in the table, went unchecked against the DNA. TRBV12-2 is shown as a pseudogene. The CDR3 runs 15 residues. The CDR3 region has the DNA TGTGCAAGTCGCTTAGCGACAGGGGTAGGGTACGAGCAGTACTTC. It is translated as CASRLATGVGYEQYF.

This rearrangement joins TRBV5-1 to TRBJ2-5; perhaps TRBD1 as D (5 bases). CDR1 is SGHRS and CDR2 is YFSETQ in the germline V gene. V shed 1 base and J shed 0 bases, with 10 bases lying between them. The CDR3 has 15 residues. The CDR3 reads CASSLQGAYQETQYF. The DNA for the CDR3 is TGCGCCAGCAGCTTGCAGGGCGCGTACCAAGAGACCCAGTACTTC.

This chain joins TRBV9 and TRBJ1-1, with TRBD1 identical over 12 bases. V was pared by 1 base and J by 4 bases, with 17 bases of the junction left unmatched. This CDR3 region has 20 residues. The germline CDR1 and CDR2 sequences are SGDLS and YYNGEE. The CDR3 DNA follows: TGTGCCAGCAGCGTAAGCCAAAACCCGGGACAGGGGGCGACGGGCACTGAAGCTTTCTTT. This translates into CASSVSQNPGQGATGTEAFF. Drawing the rest from reference TRBV9 and TRBJ1-1, the complete variable domain is DSGVTQTPKHLITATGQRVTLRCSPRSGDLSVYWYQQSLDQGLQFLIQYYNGEERAKGNILERFSAQQFPDLHSELNLSSLELGDSALYFCASSVSQNPGQGATGTEAFFGQGTRLTVV.

The chain employs TRBV2 and TRBJ1-2; maybe TRBD1 (5 bases). Germline CDR1 reads SNHLY; CDR2 reads FYNNEI. The CDR3 contains 13 residues. With 7 bases removed from V and 2 bases from J, the gap between germline ends came to 11 bases. DNA for the CDR3: TGTGCCAGCAATAGACAGTTGAACTATGGCTACACCTTC. Amino acid sequence: CASNRQLNYGYTF.

This chain uses TRBV7-6 with TRBJ1-1; 9 bases fit TRBD1. The V segment lost 5 bases and the J segment 5 bases; nucleotides outside the gene matches: 9. The CDR3 has 15 residues. Germline V gene lookup returns CDR1 SGHVS and CDR2 FNYEAQ. The CDR3: CASSQWTGDQTEAFF. The CDR3 DNA reads TGTGCCAGCAGCCAGTGGACAGGGGACCAGACTGAAGCTTTCTTT. Supplemented by reference TRBV7-6 and TRBJ1-1, the full variable domain reads GAGVSQSPRYKVTKRGQDVALRCDPISGHVSLYWYRQALGQGPEFLTYFNYEAQQDKSGLPNDRFSAERPEGSISTLTIQRTEQRDSAMYRCASSQWTGDQTEAFFGQGTRLTVV.

The chain has TRBV27 and TRBJ1-2; TRBD1 matches 10 bases. The length of the CDR3 is 14 residues. Trimming took 4 bases from V and 5 from J; bases not matched to a gene: 4. CDR1 MNHEY and CDR2 SMNVEV come from the germline V gene (reference sequence). CDR3 sequence reads: CASSSGQGTYGYTF. CDR3 nucleotides: TGTGCCAGCAGTTCGGGACAGGGGACGTATGGCTACACCTTC.

In this sample, this clone turned up a few times. In nucleotides, the CDR3 is TGTGCCACCAGCAAAGGGGGACAAAAGAACACCGGGGAGCTGTTTTTT. Translating it yields CATSKGGQKNTGELFF. The chain employs TRBV15 and TRBJ2-2; D perhaps matches TRBD1 (6 bases). This CDR3 is 16 amino acids long. Germline V gene lookup returns CDR1 LNHNV and CDR2 YYDKDF (reference sequence). V lost 4 bases to trimming and J lost 1 base, with 13 bases between them.

The chain recombines TRBV5-6 with TRBJ2-1, with 7 bases lining up with TRBD1. The germline gives CDR1 SGHDT, CDR2 YYEEEE. The V gene end was trimmed by 4 bases and the J gene end by 6 bases; junction bases not matched to a gene: 4. The CDR3 is 13 residues long. The CDR3: CASSLGTVNEQFF. CDR3 coding DNA: TGTGCCAGCAGCCTCGGGACAGTCAATGAGCAGTTCTTC. Together with reference TRBV5-6 and TRBJ2-1, the CDR3 gives the full variable domain: DAGVTQSPTHLIKTRGQQVTLRCSPKSGHDTVSWYQQALGQGPQFIFQYYEEEERQRGNFPDRFSGHQFPNYSSELNVNALLLGDSALYLCASSLGTVNEQFFGPGTRLTVL.

The rearrangement uses TRBV7-9 and TRBJ2-5, with D possibly matching TRBD1 (5 bases). The CDR3 runs 18 residues. Germline CDR1 is SEHNR and CDR2 is FQNEAQ (reference sequence). Deletions cut 2 bases from V and 2 bases from J, with 21 bases between. CDR3 sequence: CASSLRNGFRVGQETQYF. CDR3 nucleotides: TGTGCCAGCAGCTTAAGGAACGGATTCAGGGTGGGACAAGAGACCCAGTACTTC.

The V gene is TRBV6-5, the J gene TRBJ1-4, with D perhaps matching TRBD1 (6 bases). Deletions cut 7 bases from V and 4 bases from J, with 13 bases between. The germline V gene encodes CDR1 MNHEY and CDR2 SVGAGI. The length of the CDR3 is 14 residues. The CDR3 nucleotides are TGTGCCAGCACGACGCCAGGGGTTAATGAAAAACTGTTTTTT. This translates into CASTTPGVNEKLFF.

V is TRBV9 and J is TRBJ2-1; a possible D gene is TRBD1 (5 bases). There are 14 residues in the CDR3. Per the germline V gene, CDR1 is SGDLS and CDR2 is YYNGEE. With 4 bases removed from V and 4 bases from J, the gap between germline ends came to 12 bases. The CDR3 region is CASSPWGTYNEQFF. In DNA, the CDR3 is TGTGCCAGCAGCCCATGGGGCACATACAATGAGCAGTTCTTC.

The chain carries TRBV9 and TRBJ1-4, with D unresolved. The CDR3 has 16 residues. V was shortened by 0 bases and J by 4 bases, with 13 bases between the two germline ends. Looked up from germline, CDR1 is SGDLS and CDR2 is YYNGEE. CDR3 loop: CASSVAPRESNEKLFF. Written as DNA, the CDR3 is TGTGCCAGCAGCGTAGCTCCCCGAGAGAGTAATGAAAAACTGTTTTTT.

This clone came up a few times. This chain uses TRBV6-1 with TRBJ1-4; a possible D gene is TRBD1 (6 bases). Deletions cut 3 bases from V and 8 bases from J, with 10 bases between. The germline CDR1 and CDR2 sequences are MNHNS and SASEGT. The length of the CDR3 is 13 residues. The CDR3 nucleotides are TGTGCCAGCAGTGACCCTACAGGGGAAAAACTGTTTTTT. Translation: CASSDPTGEKLFF.

V gene TRBV2 combines with J gene TRBJ2-1; 8 nucleotides align to TRBD2. V lost 10 bases, J lost 13 bases, and 12 bases stayed unmatched. Germline assignment: CDR1 SNHLY and CDR2 FYNNEI. The CDR3 has 12 residues. CDR3 amino acids: CATGGAAWEQFF. The CDR3 DNA reads as TGTGCCACCGGGGGGGCGGCCTGGGAACAGTTCTTC.

This clone was seen a handful of times. The V call is TRBV28, the J call TRBJ2-2, with D perhaps matching TRBD2 (5 bases). The germline gives CDR1 MDHEN, CDR2 SYDVKM. The CDR3 spans 17 residues. The V and J ends lost 6 bases and 0 bases respectively, with 17 bases between them. CDR3 bases: TGTGCCAGCAGGCCCATCCCGGGATTCCCGAACACCGGGGAGCTGTTTTTT. This gives the protein CASRPIPGFPNTGELFF. The full variable domain, in which reference TRBV28 and TRBJ2-2 provide the parts outside the CDR3, is DVKVTQSSRYLVKRTGEKVFLECVQDMDHENMFWYRQDPGLGLRLIYFSYDVKMKEKGDIPEGYSVSREKKERFSLILESASTNQTSMYLCASRPIPGFPNTGELFFGEGSRLTVL.

This rearrangement joins TRBV11-3 to TRBJ2-4, with D unresolved. Between the trimmed V and J ends, which lost 5 bases and 1 base, there was a span of 15 bases. CDR3 length: 16 amino acids. The V gene's germline CDR1 is SGHNT and CDR2 YENEEA. CDR3 protein: CASSARWYSAKNIQYF. The CDR3 coding sequence is TGTGCCAGCAGCGCCCGGTGGTATTCGGCCAAAAACATTCAGTACTTC.

J is TRBJ2-5 and V is TRBV27; TRBD2 agrees at 14 bases. The end of the DNA aligns better with TRBJ2-7, so the J call may be wrong. The CDR3 runs to 15 residues. Germline V gives CDR1 MNHEY, CDR2 SMNVEV (reference sequence). Here the CDR3 reads CASSLGLAGDYEQYF. For the CDR3, the DNA is TGTGCCAGCAGTCTGGGACTAGCGGGGGACTACGAGCAGTACTTC.

The rearrangement joins TRBV6-6 to TRBJ1-1, with 7 positions matching TRBD1. Germline assignment: CDR1 MNHNY and CDR2 SVGAGI (reference sequence). The CDR3 totals 15 residues. V shed 2 bases and J 4 bases; nucleotides not matched to a gene: 7. This CDR3 reads CASSYLQGDGTEAFF. CDR3 nucleotides: TGTGCCAGCAGTTACCTGCAGGGGGATGGCACTGAAGCTTTCTTT.

This clone was counted between two and nine times. The CDR3 spells CASSAGQGTYSGNTIYF. The CDR3 DNA sequence: TGTGCCAGCAGCGCGGGACAGGGGACCTACTCTGGAAACACCATATATTTT. V is TRBV11-3 and J is TRBJ1-3, with 10 positions matching TRBD1. V shed 5 bases, J shed 0 bases, and the junction held 7 bases outside the gene matches. The CDR3 length is 17 residues. Germline V gives CDR1 SGHNT, CDR2 YENEEA.

The J gene is TRBJ2-7, the V gene TRBV7-9, with unresolved D. The ends were cut back, 6 bases at V and 4 bases at J, with 10 bases in the middle. The germline V gene has CDR1 SEHNR and CDR2 FQNEAQ (reference sequence). The length of the CDR3 is 12 residues. The CDR3 loop is CASRLLEYEQYF. CDR3 bases: TGTGCCAGCAGATTGTTAGAGTACGAGCAGTACTTC.

The J gene is TRBJ2-2, the V gene TRBV6-5; 7 nucleotides line up with TRBD1. The CDR3 extends over 14 amino acids. V was clipped by 6 bases and J by 7 bases; unmatched bases: 8. Germline V CDR1 and CDR2: MNHEY, SVGAGI. The CDR3 sequence is CASSRQGTSGELFF. The CDR3 DNA is TGTGCCAGCAGCCGACAGGGAACGAGCGGGGAGCTGTTTTTT.

This chain connects TRBV2 to TRBJ1-5; maybe TRBD1 (5 bases). CDR1 and CDR2 (germline): SNHLY, FYNNEI. The V and J ends lost 5 bases and 5 bases respectively, with 7 bases between them. The CDR3 covers 12 residues. CDR3 nucleotides: TGTGCCAGCAGTCGACAGTATCAGCCCCAGCATTTT. Amino acids: CASSRQYQPQHF.

The chain combines TRBV7-9 with TRBJ1-1; a possible D gene is TRBD1 (5 bases). V lost 5 bases to trimming and J lost 0 bases, with 10 bases between them. CDR3 length: 14 residues. CDR1 is SEHNR and CDR2 is FQNEAQ in the germline V gene (reference sequence). This chain's CDR3 is CASSPQGMNTEAFF. In nucleotides, the CDR3 is TGTGCCAGCAGCCCGCAGGGCATGAACACTGAAGCTTTCTTT.

The chain has TRBV9 and TRBJ2-5, with D possibly being TRBD1 (5 bases). CDR1 and CDR2 (germline): SGDLS, YYNGEE. Between the trimmed V and J ends, which lost 3 bases and 4 bases, there was a span of 16 bases. The CDR3 has 15 residues. CDR3 residues: CASSATTRRGETQYF. Here the CDR3 DNA reads TGTGCCAGCAGCGCAACGACACGAAGGGGAGAGACCCAGTACTTC.

As concerns this clone: The same CDR3 arises from other DNA sequences in this sample as well. The rearrangement joins TRBV6-1 to TRBJ1-2; D ambiguous. Trimming removed 8 bases at V and 8 bases at J, with 9 bases between. This CDR3 has 10 amino acids. Germline CDR1 and CDR2: MNHNS and SASEGT. The CDR3 DNA reads TGTGCCAGCTCAAGAGGGGGCTACACCTTC. This encodes CASSRGGYTF.

The V call is TRBV7-9, the J call TRBJ2-3; 7 positions agree with TRBD2. J lost 6 bases, V lost 8 bases, and 8 bases had no gene match. Germline CDR1 SEHNR, CDR2 FQNEAQ (reference sequence). This CDR3 is 13 amino acids long. The DNA for the CDR3 is TGTGCCAGCGGACTAGGGGCAGCGGATACGCAGTATTTT. Translating it yields CASGLGAADTQYF.

This clone was picked up a small number of times. The chain recombines TRBV5-4 with TRBJ1-4; D ambiguous. CDR3 length equals 12 residues. The V end was cut by 1 base, the J end by 8 bases, with 6 bases between. CDR1 is SGHNT, CDR2 YYREEE, per germline (reference sequence). In DNA, the CDR3 is TGTGCCAGCAGCTTGACGGGGGAAAAACTGTTTTTT. Amino acids: CASSLTGEKLFF.